This T cell receptor (beta chain) was identified in a study of shared clonotypes between healthy human individuals (dated by TCRdb to between 2020 and 2021). Regarding the complete study: Three men and a couple of women, aged 18 to 49 years, made up the cohort. Different laboratories and diverse techniques were used to prepare libraries and sequence TCR repertoires, to increase sequencing depth and limit assay-specific biases. The study deeply sequenced blood TCR repertoires of about 5 healthy adults to estimate repertoire size and the extent of clonotype sharing between individuals. Per donor, leukapheresis produced somewhere between about 0.8 and 9 billion PBMCs. Per donor, three plates each were used for CD4 naive and CD4 memory, two for CD8 naive, and one for CD8 memory.

Details on this clone: Its binding antigen is unknown. No per-base quality is available; no much larger clone lies one base away.

CD8 naive samples were obtained by positive selection for CCR7 among CD45RO-negative cells, yielding a CD45RA+CCR7+ population from which TemRA cells were excluded. Healthy HIV-negative adults with no recently reported acute infections or vaccinations were included as donors. All donors were Caucasian adults living in Nashville, Tennessee, USA. Blood was obtained by leukapheresis, after which PBMCs were separated by Ficoll-Histopaque density gradient centrifugation and cryopreserved in liquid nitrogen vapor phase. Analytical flow cytometry was used to check the purity and quantity of each magnetically sorted T cell population. Each sorted fraction had its genomic DNA isolated and then quantified by UV absorbance on a Nanodrop 2000c. The paper's findings and limits, for the study overall: Even with the large sequencing depth, rarefaction of the sorted-subset datasets indicated that sequencing was incomplete. Based on pairwise subsampling, the degree of clonotype sharing among donors was expected to be affected by sequencing depth. Only blood was sampled, and tissue TCR repertoires likely differ from those in blood. Larger estimated clonotype richness was generally found for naive subsets than for memory subsets. About 5% of naive CD4, around 3.6% of naive CD8, 2.3% of memory CD4, and about 0.4% of memory CD8 clonotypes were shared across a few donors. Because the study included a small number of donors, the genetic and exposure-history diversity represented was limited. Compared with non-shared clonotypes, clonotypes shared by all four sorted-subset donors had higher generation probabilities.

Taken from cysteine to phenylalanine, the CDR3 has 14 residues. Only the CDR3 portion is preserved as DNA: 42 bases, with reading frame beginning at the first base. CDR1 WSHSY and CDR2 SAAADI are derived from the germline V gene. V is cut back by 8 bases and J by 2 bases, with 5 bases in the junction unmatched. Using the deep immunoSEQ assay, multiplex PCR amplified TCR CDR3 regions from genomic DNA. For each cell subset, the extracted genomic DNA was distributed evenly across all wells of several immunoSEQ 96-well plates, and each plate served as one replicate. For sorted subsets, 200 to 250 ng genomic DNA, equal to approximately 30,000 T cell genomes, was loaded into each replicate PCR. The purified libraries were quantified using a Qubit 3.0 fluorometer, sized with a Bioanalyzer 2100, and then quantified again using the KAPA Library Quantification kit. Every immunoSEQ 96-well plate was sequenced on a separate single-read 150-cycle Illumina NextSeq 550 flow cell. The study's own analysis went as follows. The immunoSEQ output contained only junctional sequences without quality scores, so filtering could not match that applied to full-length reads. To assign V/J genes and CDR3, sequences were annotated against IMGT germline references using PyIR, a Python wrapper for IgBLAST v1.9. Any read was removed if the V/J assignment was weak (E-value above 1e-6), the CDR3 was missing, or the read contained stop codons, out-of-frame junctions, or ambiguous translated residues. V3J clonotypes were defined by identical inferred V gene, J gene, and CDR3 amino acid sequence. Percentage overlap between repertoires was computed as shared unique clonotypes divided by the size of the smaller repertoire. Three approaches were used to assess repertoire richness: RTK rarefaction, the Chao1 estimator, and Recon v2.1 estimates of unobserved clonotypes. Generation probabilities were computed with OLGA for all TCRbeta clonotypes obtained by the gDNA method from a few donors. In TCRdb, the immuneACCESS table is reduced to in-frame sequences with V and J assigned. These tables do not hold every clone; where another copy was compared, an unresolved V gene accounts for under half, and the others remain unexplained. For V, J and clone size, that table is used; D and trimming come from the DNA. Present in this sample are about 800,000 clones, just over 95% of which were seen just once. Around 0.21% of the sample lies in the top ten.

The V gene is TRBV10-2 and the J gene is TRBJ2-3, with 9 central nucleotides matching TRBD1. The TCR comes from a man between 25 and 39 years old in good health. The sequenced material came from naive CD8+ T cells sorted from blood. Per the publication, the cell subset or site label means: CD45RA+CCR7+. The DNA sequence is as follows: TGCGCCAGCTCCTGGACAGGGGTCACAGATACGCAGTATTTT. This encodes CASSWTGVTDTQYF.